This record covers a single T cell receptor beta chain. The antigen is undetermined. This entry comes from a study of T cell responses to AZD1222 COVID-19 vaccine. Study-level points and caveats: Clonal diversity may have been underestimated in mostly white British donors.

Method: immunoSEQ multiplex PCR; TCRdb's copy keeps in-frame clones and lacks some. The repertoire holds some 110,000 clones, with roughly nine tenths as singletons. The sequence came from an adult in good health. The sequenced sample was peripheral blood, obtained on day 0 of AZD1222 vaccination.

CDR3 in amino acids: CASSRAASPGYTF. The CDR3 region has the DNA TGTGCCAGCAGCCGGGCAGCTTCCCCTGGCTACACCTTC. The chain joins TRBV7-3 to TRBJ1-2; no reliable D call. Looked up from germline, CDR1 is SGHTA and CDR2 is FQGTGA. This CDR3 region has 13 residues. V gave up 5 bases and J gave up 7 bases, with 14 bases separating them.